This note documents a single TCR beta chain sequence. Using immunoSEQ multiplex PCR, the repertoire was profiled, and TCRdb retains in-frame clones only, with some absent. The data contain some 130,000 clones, 80% to 90% of them singletons. The CDR3 has 14 residues. Looked up from germline, CDR1 is SGHRS and CDR2 is YFSETQ. Deletions cut 3 bases from V and 6 bases from J, with 14 bases between. These data belong to a study of T cell responses to AZD1222 COVID-19 vaccine. The chain has TRBV5-1 and TRBJ2-3, with D perhaps being TRBD1 or TRBD2 (5 bases each). This clonotype originated in an adult in good health. The source was peripheral blood, collected on day 0 of AZD1222 vaccination. The CDR3 is CASSSGPRRDTQYF. CDR3 in DNA: TGCGCCAGCAGCTCGGGACCCCGGAGGGATACGCAGTATTTT.